Listed below are T cell receptor beta chains from one sample, sequenced in a study of blood T cell repertoires in COVID-19. The table came from immunoSEQ multiplex PCR; TCRdb's copy has only in-frame clones and leaves some out. Among approximately 150,000 clones, around 83% were seen once, and the ten largest hold 10% to 15%. The sample consisted of peripheral blood. The receptors shown here come from a man aged 70-80 years who had recovered from COVID-19. The CDR3 runs from the conserved cysteine through the conserved F or W. D genes are given only for firm matches. For some rows the clone size is stated as once, few or many, or as a class when expanded; others skip it.

V gene	D gene	clone size	J gene	CDR3 DNA	CDR3 protein
TRBV6-5	TRBD1	.	TRBJ2-7	TGTGCCAGCAGACAGACAGGGGGGAATTCCGAGCAGTACTTC	CASRQTGGNSEQYF
TRBV11-3	TRBD2	few	TRBJ2-2	TGTGCCAGCAGCGCCGGGACTAGCCGGGACAGGGAGCTGTTTTTT	CASSAGTSRDRELFF
TRBV7-3	TRBD2	.	TRBJ2-5	TGTGCCAGCAGCCAAGCGGGAGTCGAGACCCAGTACTTC	CASSQAGVETQYF
TRBV6-6	.	.	TRBJ2-1	TGTGCCAGCAGCCCCCGGGCGGGAAGCCCGGGGCAGTTCTTC	CASSPRAGSPGQFF
TRBV5-8	TRBD2	once	TRBJ2-1	TGTGCCAGCAGCTTGGCCGGGACTAGCGGAGCGTCCGATGAGCAGTTCTTC	CASSLAGTSGASDEQFF
TRBV5-1	TRBD1	many	TRBJ1-4	TGCGCCAGCAGCTTGGCTCCGACAGGGGCGGGTGAAAAACTGTTTTTT	CASSLAPTGAGEKLFF
TRBV7-2	TRBD2	.	TRBJ2-7	TGTGCCAGCAGTTTCGGGACTAGCAGAAACTACGAGCAGTACTTC	CASSFGTSRNYEQYF
TRBV30	TRBD1	.	TRBJ1-2	TGTGCCTGGAGGGGACAGGGCTATGGCTACACCTTC	CAWRGQGYGYTF
TRBV10-2	TRBD2	.	TRBJ2-3	TGCGCCAGCAGTGAAGGACTAGCGGGGGGCACAGATACGCAGTATTTT	CASSEGLAGGTDTQYF
TRBV7-9	TRBD1	once	TRBJ2-5	TGTGCCAGCAGCCCATGGACAGGGGGAGAGACCCAGTACTTC	CASSPWTGGETQYF
TRBV6-6	TRBD2	.	TRBJ2-7	TGTGCCAGCAGGACTAGCGGGACCTACGAGCAGTACTTC	CASRTSGTYEQYF
TRBV28	.	many	TRBJ2-6	TGTGCCAGCAGATCGCGGATTAGGTCTGGGGCCAACGTCCTGACTTTC	CASRSRIRSGANVLTF
TRBV18	.	.	TRBJ1-3	TGTGCCAGCTCACCAGACAGCGCAGGAAACACCATATATTTT	CASSPDSAGNTIYF
TRBV4-3	TRBD2	.	TRBJ2-1	TGCGCCAGCAGCCTGGGACTAGCGGTTAACAATGAGCAGTTCTTC	CASSLGLAVNNEQFF
TRBV10-2	.	.	TRBJ1-2	TGCGCCAGCAGTGAGCAAGGGGCGGCTAACTATGGCTACACCTTC	CASSEQGAANYGYTF
TRBV5-4	.	.	TRBJ2-6	TGTGCCACCACCACTCTCGGGATCTCCGGGGCCAACGTCCTGACTTTC	CATTTLGISGANVLTF
TRBV7-9	.	.	TRBJ2-1	TGTGCCAGCAGCTTGAACGGGGTTCGGGTAGATGAGCAGTTCTTC	CASSLNGVRVDEQFF
TRBV28	.	.	TRBJ1-2	TGTGCCAGCAGTTCGACAGGAAGCTACACCTTC	CASSSTGSYTF
TRBV12-3/TRBV12-4	.	.	TRBJ1-5	TGTGCCAGCAGTTACTATGGGAGGCAGCCCCAGCATTTT	CASSYYGRQPQHF
TRBV19	.	.	TRBJ2-1	TGTGCCAGTAGTCTAAATAGGGCGTCCAGGGGAAATGAGCAGTTCTTC	CASSLNRASRGNEQFF
TRBV20-1	.	.	TRBJ2-1	TGCAGTGCTAGTAGGACAGATGCCGATGAGCAGTTCTTC	CSASRTDADEQFF
TRBV3-1/TRBV3-2	TRBD1	.	TRBJ2-1	TGTGCCAGCAGCCAAGCCGGAAGGGGGCTGGTCTTC	CASSQAGRGLVF
TRBV5-1	TRBD2	.	TRBJ2-2	TGCGCCAGCAGCCGGACTCTAGCGGGAGGGTCGATCGGGGAGCTGTTTTTT	CASSRTLAGGSIGELFF
TRBV5-1	.	few	TRBJ1-3	TGCGCCAGCAGCTTGGATCTTTCTGGAAACACCATATATTTT	CASSLDLSGNTIYF
TRBV6-2/TRBV6-3	TRBD1	.	TRBJ1-2	TGTGCCAGCAGTTACGCGGGACAGGGTTCGTCAGTCGATGGCTACACCTTC	CASSYAGQGSSVDGYTF
TRBV3-1/TRBV3-2	.	once	TRBJ2-7	TGTGCCAGCAGCCAAGGAGTGACGGGAGCCATCTCCTACGAGCAGTACTTC	CASSQGVTGAISYEQYF
TRBV6-6	TRBD2	few	TRBJ2-1	TGTGCCAGCAGTTATGTTCCACGGGAGGGGAATGAGCAGTTCTTC	CASSYVPREGNEQFF